Below are 15 T cell receptor beta chains sequenced from a single sample in a study of T cell responses to AZD1222 COVID-19 vaccine. The method was immunoSEQ multiplex PCR; TCRdb's version includes in-frame clones alone and lacks a portion of them. The sample lists about 140,000 clones, approximately 90% occurring once. Material: peripheral blood, obtained on day 0 of AZD1222 vaccination. These receptors all stem from an adult in good health.

The rearrangement joins TRBV7-2 to TRBJ1-1, with 11 bases lining up with TRBD1. Trimming removed 3 bases from V and 5 bases from J; junction bases left unmatched: 2. The CDR3 is made up of 14 amino acids. Per the germline V gene, CDR1 is SGHTA and CDR2 is FQGNSA. The CDR3 protein is CASSLDRGLTEAFF. The CDR3 DNA sequence: TGTGCCAGCAGCTTGGACAGGGGGCTTACTGAAGCTTTCTTT.

The V call is TRBV30, the J call TRBJ1-2, with 7 bases identical to TRBD1. V gave up 0 bases and J gave up 8 bases; unmatched junction bases: 6. The germline V gene encodes CDR1 GTSNPN and CDR2 SVGIG (reference sequence). CDR3 length: 13 amino acids. The CDR3 is CAWSVDRDAGYTF. The CDR3 DNA is TGTGCCTGGAGTGTAGACAGGGACGCAGGCTACACCTTC.

V and J are TRBV7-8 and TRBJ1-4, with D tentatively TRBD1 (6 bases). The V and J ends lost 5 bases and 8 bases respectively, with 15 bases between them. CDR1 is SGHVS, CDR2 FQNEAQ, per germline. There are 14 residues in the CDR3. In DNA, the CDR3 is TGTGCCAGCAGCCTAAGGGGGGCGCAAGAAAAACTGTTTTTT. It encodes CASSLRGAQEKLFF.

The chain joins TRBV28 to TRBJ1-1, with TRBD1 identical over 10 bases. The CDR3 runs to 12 residues. Trimming removed 10 bases from V and 4 bases from J; junction bases left unmatched: 3. Germline lookup yields CDR1 MDHEN and CDR2 SYDVKM. Here the CDR3 reads CATGTGATEAFF. DNA for the CDR3: TGTGCCACCGGGACAGGGGCCACTGAAGCTTTCTTT.

The V gene is TRBV11-3, the J gene TRBJ1-5, with D uncertain. The CDR3 runs 13 residues. The germline CDR1 and CDR2 sequences are SGHNT and YENEEA. V shed 5 bases and J shed 11 bases, with 16 bases lying between them. CDR3 protein: CASSAVEGLTQHF. The CDR3 DNA reads TGTGCCAGCAGCGCGGTCGAGGGTCTGACCCAGCATTTT.

The chain has TRBV3-1 (or the pseudogene TRBV3-2) and TRBJ1-2; tentatively, D is TRBD1 (6 bases). There are 14 residues in the CDR3. From germline, CDR1 is LGHDT and CDR2 YNNKEL (reference sequence). The V gene lost 0 bases and the J gene lost 8 bases, with 13 bases spanning the gap. The CDR3 coding sequence is TGTGCCAGCAGCCAAGATCTGGGGGGCGGCGGCTACACCTTC. Encoded protein: CASSQDLGGGGYTF.

This chain connects TRBV7-2 to TRBJ1-6; D is undetermined. V was cut by 5 bases and J by 3 bases, with 2 bases left in between. The CDR3 has 12 amino acids. From germline, CDR1 is SGHTA and CDR2 FQGNSA. The CDR3 bases are TGTGCCAGCAGCGACTATAATTCACCCCTCCACTTT. Amino acid sequence: CASSDYNSPLHF. Full variable domain (rest looked up from reference TRBV7-2 and TRBJ1-6): GAGVSQSPSNKVTEKGKDVELRCDPISGHTALYWYRQSLGQGLEFLIYFQGNSAPDKSGLPSDRFSAERTGGSVSTLTIQRTQQEDSAVYLCASSDYNSPLHFGNGTRLTVT.

This chain joins TRBV7-3 and TRBJ1-3, with D unresolved. The germline V gene has CDR1 SGHTA and CDR2 FQGTGA. The CDR3 spans 16 residues. V shed 4 bases and J shed 5 bases, with 18 bases lying between them. CDR3 sequence: CASSYSPTDGRNTIYF. For the CDR3, the DNA is TGTGCCAGCAGCTACTCCCCGACCGACGGGAGAAACACCATATATTTT. Using reference TRBV7-3 and TRBJ1-3 for the parts outside the CDR3, the full variable domain is GAGVSQTPSNKVTEKGKYVELRCDPISGHTALYWYRQSLGQGPEFLIYFQGTGAADDSGLPNDRFFAVRPEGSVSTLKIQRTERGDSAVYLCASSYSPTDGRNTIYFGEGSWLTVV.

This chain joins TRBV4-3 and TRBJ2-7, with D perhaps matching TRBD1 or TRBD2 (5 bases each). The CDR3 sequence is 14 residues long. V lost 5 bases to trimming and J lost 6 bases, with 17 bases between them. CDR1 is LGHNA and CDR2 is YSLEER in the germline V gene. DNA for the CDR3: TGCGCCAGCAGCACACTGGGACCTAGAGCCGAGCAGTACTTC. Translation: CASSTLGPRAEQYF.

This clone was observed a handful of times. The CDR3 loop is CATGGGYGYTF. The CDR3 region has the DNA TGTGCCACCGGGGGGGGCTATGGCTACACCTTC. The rearrangement joins TRBV27 to TRBJ1-2, with a weak D call TRBD1 (5 bases). The ends were cut back, 10 bases at V and 4 bases at J, with 10 bases in the middle. The CDR3 totals 11 residues. Per germline, CDR1 MNHEY and CDR2 SMNVEV (reference sequence).

This sequence joins TRBV5-1 and TRBJ2-5; 14 bases are a match to TRBD2. CDR3 length: 16 amino acids. CDR1 and CDR2 (germline): SGHRS, YFSETQ. Losses at the gene ends were 4 bases for V and 3 bases for J; bases not matched to a gene: 5. The CDR3 loop is CASSAGLAGEKETQYF. In nucleotides, the CDR3 is TGCGCCAGCAGCGCGGGACTAGCGGGAGAGAAAGAGACCCAGTACTTC.

The rearrangement joins TRBV15 to TRBJ1-2; the D gene is possibly TRBD1 (5 bases). V was cut by 0 bases and J by 8 bases, with 13 bases left in between. Germline V gene lookup returns CDR1 LNHNV and CDR2 YYDKDF (reference sequence). This CDR3 contains 14 residues. The CDR3, as DNA: TGTGCCACCAGCAGAGATTGGTCAGGGTACGGCTACACCTTC. Encoded protein: CATSRDWSGYGYTF.

The rearrangement joins TRBV29-1 to TRBJ2-1, with D tentatively TRBD2 (6 bases). Trimming shortened V by 5 bases and J by 6 bases, and 17 bases separated the two germline ends. The CDR3 is 14 amino acids. The V gene's germline CDR1 is SQVTM and CDR2 ANQGSEA. The chain's CDR3 is CSVHKEGRLNEQFF. Written as DNA, the CDR3 is TGCAGCGTTCACAAGGAGGGACGTCTCAATGAGCAGTTCTTC.

The chain has TRBV27 and TRBJ2-5; D is perhaps TRBD1 (6 bases). The CDR3 has 14 residues. The germline V gene encodes CDR1 MNHEY and CDR2 SMNVEV (reference sequence). V lost 5 bases, J lost 2 bases, and 12 bases lay in between. The CDR3 here is CASSRTGKQETQYF. The CDR3 DNA sequence: TGTGCCAGCAGTCGAACAGGGAAACAAGAGACCCAGTACTTC.

The count of this clone is one. The chain links TRBV6-1 to TRBJ2-3; D is uncertain. The CDR3 length is 15 residues. Between the trimmed V and J ends, which lost 3 bases and 0 bases, there was a span of 10 bases. CDR1 MNHNS and CDR2 SASEGT come from the germline V gene. The CDR3 reads CASSDSGFSTDTQYF. The CDR3 DNA follows: TGTGCCAGCAGTGATTCCGGGTTTAGCACAGATACGCAGTATTTT.